This T cell receptor beta chain was recorded in a study of regulatory T cells in long-lasting Graves disease (dated by TCRdb to the early 2020s). Looking at the study overall: Antithyroid drugs had been taken for less than 3 months by newly diagnosed Graves' disease patients. A total of around 35 samples underwent TCR sequencing, from about 13 patients with persistent Graves' disease and roughly 20 patients with newly diagnosed Graves' disease. Peripheral blood TCR sequencing and RNA sequencing compared persistent Graves' disease patients with newly diagnosed Graves' disease patients. The study took place in China and was registered as a clinical trial.

General findings and caveats noted by the study authors: Sequencing and analysis were limited to the TCR beta chain. As a limitation, the authors acknowledged that the small sample size may reduce accuracy. Preferential use of TRBV28, TRBJ1-2 and TRBJ2-5 was observed in persistent disease, whereas TRBV20-1 and TRBJ2-1 were favored in newly diagnosed disease. Patients with persistent disease shared more public clonotypes (over 2,500) than newly diagnosed patients did (about 970). Persistent Graves' disease patients showed lower TCR Shannon entropy and fewer highly expanded clones than newly diagnosed patients, suggesting clonal expansion. The study examined only peripheral blood because the primary lesion, thyroid tissue, could not be accessed.

V gives up 0 bases and J gives up 1 base, and the segment between their germline ends measures 7 bases. According to the germline V gene, CDR1 reads SGDLS and CDR2 reads YYNGEE. Its CDR3 holds 14 amino acids, cysteine through phenylalanine. CDR3 DNA is the only sequence kept; it has 42 bases, read in frame from the first base. Interpreted using the paper, the time point label stands for: newly diagnosed GD, antithyroid drugs for less than 3 months. RNA was extracted from PBMCs in TRIzol for both TCR sequencing and RNA sequencing. The diagnosis of Graves' disease followed American Thyroid Association guidelines. The patients came from an endocrinology department in Xi'an, China. Each patient gave about 10 milliliters of peripheral blood, collected in an EDTA anticoagulant tube. PBMCs were isolated by Ficoll Paque Plus density gradient separation without further T cell sorting. An Agilent 2100 Bioanalyzer and agarose gel were used to check RNA quality, while a NanoDrop 2000 measured RNA concentration.

Library preparation used multiplex PCR. Sequenced on an Illumina HiSeq 4000. TCR beta libraries were built with iRepertoire HTBI primers and Arm-PCR amplification of CDR3 regions. PCR products were gel purified before sequencing. As for how the authors treated the data: Gene usage analysis of CDR3 amino acid clonotypes relied on the approximately 60 TRBV and 15 or so TRBJ segments identified across samples. Filtered high-quality paired reads were merged into contigs using COPE and FqMerger. Contigs were aligned with BLAST to IMGT TRBV, TRBD and TRBJ reference genes, and CDR3 was defined per IMGT. Highly expanded clones were defined as clonotypes with a frequency above 0.1%. Shannon entropy was used to measure repertoire diversity, and the Gini coefficient was used to measure V-J evenness. A clonotype found in more than one individual was treated as public. TCRdb applied fastp at Q25 and MiXCR to the public reads, then kept only in-frame beta chains. All rows with the same CDR3 protein become a single entry with the most common DNA and genes. TCRdb, not the original authors, processed these V and J calls. The sample contains 350,000 to 550,000 distinct CDR3 sequences, roughly 15% of them found a single time. Around a quarter of the sample is held by the ten biggest clonotypes.

The sample holds a few counts of this clonotype. The antigen this receptor binds is unknown. Base-call qualities are not available, and no considerably larger clone is one nucleotide away. The sample was also reused in another study, on T cells in Graves' hyperthyroidism and ophthalmopathy. The second study's paper adds: A patient counted as having stable Graves' hyperthyroidism if no progression to ophthalmopathy occurred over 18 months of follow-up. Hyperthyroidism patients were newly diagnosed, had a disease duration of under 2 months, and were aged 18 to 65 years. Exclusion was applied to patients with uncontrolled infections, other autoimmune diseases, pregnancy or lactation. Clinical symptoms, serum thyroxine and TRAb, thyroid ultrasound, and orbital computed tomography formed the basis for the diagnoses. The first round of RT-PCR for the TCR CDR3 was performed with the HTBI primer set and the Qiagen OneStep RT-PCR kit. Most expanded thyroid clonotypes (frequency above 0.001) were also detected in blood, suggesting blood repertoires may reflect thyroid immune responses. In cross-validation, a model built on a 13 V-J signature told ophthalmopathy apart from stable hyperthyroidism with over 85% sensitivity and approximately 84% specificity, and in testing the same model reached 80%/75%. In validation, the model predicted progression to ophthalmopathy with roughly 70% sensitivity and approximately 78% specificity, a median of around 6.6 months before onset. TCR V-J signatures able to tell the groups apart were searched for in a discovery cohort of 100 patients, of whom around 43 had Graves' ophthalmopathy and about 60 had stable Graves' hyperthyroidism. An independent validation cohort of some 18 hyperthyroidism patients and 17 patients who later progressed to ophthalmopathy tested prospective prediction of ophthalmopathy. The 95 to 100 discovery patients were divided at random into training and test sets in a 7:3 ratio. Thyroid tissue and blood T-cell repertoires from more than five Graves' hyperthyroidism patients were also compared in the study. After sampling, hyperthyroidism patients received methimazole starting at 30 mg daily, and ophthalmopathy patients received high-dose intravenous methylprednisolone. Libraries were constructed in a second round of multiplex PCR, after which size selection and purification were performed. Paired-end sequencing of the libraries was performed with 100 bp reads on an Illumina HiSeq2000. SOAPnuke was used to process the raw data, removing reads that contained adapters or uncalled bases, had a mean Phred below 15, or lacked an exact match to the constant primer or identifier. COPE v1.2.5 was used to merge the high-quality paired reads, and each unique nucleotide sequence was defined as a clonotype. MiTCR v1.1 was used to align clonotypes to the IMGT TRBV, TRBD and TRBJ reference segments. Only V-J combinations with frequency above 0.0001, covering 99.2% of repertoires, were analysed. A TCS score was defined as the ratio of F50 (clonal expansion) to E x V (chaos), with BLOSUM62-based TCRdist applied between CDR3 peptides within each V-J. Welch's t-statistics and random forest reduced roughly 540 V-J features to 10 to 15, which were used in a naive Bayes classifier (R e1071). Sample size was not statistically predetermined, and investigators were not blinded to group allocation. According to the paper, TCR Vbeta CDR3 sequencing was carried out on approximately 140 peripheral blood samples, which came from approximately 41 ophthalmopathy, 70 to 80 hyperthyroidism and about 17 progressor patients.

The TCR sequence derives from a woman aged 18 to 35 with Graves disease. Donor details come from another sample of the same person, matched by shared clones. The sample here was peripheral blood mononuclear cells (PBMCs), taken at new diagnosis, from a patient treated with antithyroid drugs. The chain is made from TRBV9 and TRBJ2-5; no D gene is confidently identified. The base sequence is TGTGCCAGCAGCGTAGGTCGGTCCCAAGAGACCCAGTACTTC. It translates as CASSVGRSQETQYF.